This passage covers 9 T cell receptor beta chains from one sample sequenced in a study of cytotoxic CD8 clonotypes in ibrutinib-treated CLL. Profiled with immunoSEQ multiplex PCR; TCRdb holds only in-frame clones, not every one. The repertoire holds tens of thousands of clones, roughly 76% seen once, with 9.5% to 15% in the top ten. The starting material was PBMCs, obtained after 12 months of ibrutinib treatment. Source of these receptors: a human donor with chronic lymphocytic leukemia.

In nucleotides, the CDR3 is TGCGCCAGCAGCCGGGACAGGGGTGGGACTGAAGCTTTCTTT. The encoded protein is CASSRDRGGTEAFF. The J gene is TRBJ1-1, the V gene TRBV5-1, with 10 positions matching TRBD1. The CDR3 loop spans 14 amino acids. V lost 4 bases and J lost 5; bases outside the gene matches: 5. Germline CDR1 SGHRS, CDR2 YFSETQ.

V and J are TRBV18 and TRBJ2-2; TRBD1 agrees at 8 bases. The CDR3 totals 14 residues. V lost 9 bases, J lost 2 bases, and 5 bases stayed unmatched. Germline V CDR1 and CDR2: KGHSH, LQKENI. The CDR3 region has the DNA TGTGCCAGTTCCGACAGGGGCAACACCGGGGAGCTGTTTTTT. Its protein is CASSDRGNTGELFF. Full variable domain (remainder filled in from reference TRBV18 and TRBJ2-2): NAGVMQNPRHLVRRRGQEARLRCSPMKGHSHVYWYRQLPEEGLKFMVYLQKENIIDESGMPKERFSAEFPKEGPSILRIQQVVRGDSAAYFCASSDRGNTGELFFGEGSRLTVL.

The CDR3 protein is CASSTTTHTYGSSYEQYF. CDR3 DNA sequence: TGCGCCAGCAGTACCACTACTCACACCTATGGGTCCTCCTACGAGCAGTACTTC. The gene calls are TRBV4-1 and TRBJ2-7; D not certain. This CDR3 has 18 residues. Trimming left V 6 bases short and J 0 bases short, with 24 bases between. CDR1 is MGHRA and CDR2 is YSYEKL in the germline V gene.

The chain has TRBV12-5 and TRBJ1-1; 9 bases are shared with TRBD1. Germline lookup yields CDR1 LGHNT and CDR2 FRNRAP. CDR3 size: 15 residues. V shed 1 base and J 1 base; nucleotides not matched to a gene: 1. This CDR3 is CASGLGQGENTEAFF. The CDR3 region has the DNA TGTGCTAGTGGTTTGGGACAGGGGGAGAACACTGAAGCTTTCTTT.

The CDR3 here is CASSLRTTDTQYF. The DNA of the CDR3 is TGTGCCAGTAGTCTCCGGACGACAGATACGCAGTATTTT. V is TRBV19 and J is TRBJ2-3; no clear D. CDR1 and CDR2 from the germline V gene are LNHDA and SQIVND (reference sequence). The V gene lost 5 bases and the J gene lost 3 bases, with 9 bases spanning the gap. The CDR3 sequence is 13 residues long.

J is TRBJ2-7 and V is TRBV20-1; D gene uncertain. V was trimmed by 3 bases and J by 5 bases, leaving 8 bases between them. The CDR3 covers 11 residues. The V gene's germline CDR1 is DFQATT and CDR2 SNEGSKA (reference sequence). For the CDR3, the DNA is TGCAGTGCTAGCCCTCACGACGAGCAGTACTTC. Its translation is CSASPHDEQYF.

The chain links TRBV28 to TRBJ2-7; 8 nucleotides line up with TRBD1. V gave up 6 bases and J gave up 6 bases; unmatched junction bases: 13. Germline assignment: CDR1 MDHEN and CDR2 SYDVKM. This CDR3 region has 15 residues. CDR3 loop: CASSPPGTGVGEQYF. The DNA for the CDR3 is TGTGCCAGCAGCCCCCCCGGGACAGGCGTAGGCGAGCAGTACTTC.

This chain connects TRBV11-2 to TRBJ2-6; no definite D call. The length of the CDR3 is 16 residues. Trimming removed 3 bases at V and 4 bases at J, with 13 bases between. Germline lookup yields CDR1 SGHAT and CDR2 FQNNGV. This CDR3 is CASSLGMAWGANVLTF. In DNA, the CDR3 is TGTGCCAGCAGCTTGGGGATGGCGTGGGGGGCCAACGTCCTGACTTTC.

The V and J genes are TRBV27 and TRBJ2-7; 10 bases map to TRBD1. V lost 5 bases, J lost 1 base, and 8 bases stayed unmatched. CDR1 MNHEY and CDR2 SMNVEV come from the germline V gene (reference sequence). The CDR3 length is 16 residues. CDR3 in DNA: TGTGCCAGCAGTCTAGCCCCGGGACAGGGGTCCTACGAGCAGTACTTC. Residues: CASSLAPGQGSYEQYF.